The 23 T cell receptor beta chains below all came from one sample that was sequenced in a study of CD8 T cells in ankylosing spondylitis. Each CDR3 protein is one row after TCRdb ran MiXCR on the 5' RACE reads. This sample carries about 160,000 distinct CDR3 sequences, 9.8% of them seen once, and the ten largest clones take less than 15%. Material for sequencing was blood, either unsorted or a sorted T cell fraction (not recorded which). These receptors came from a female donor with ankylosing spondylitis or in good health (not recorded which).

This clonotype was observed at least ten times. The chain has TRBV4-3 and TRBJ2-1; D gene uncertain. In germline, CDR1 is LGHNA, CDR2 YSLEER. This CDR3 has 16 amino acids. Trimming removed 1 base from V and 2 bases from J, with 12 bases in between. Here the CDR3 DNA reads TGCGCCAGCAGCCAAGGGACGGCAGAGACCTACAATGAGCAGTTCTTC. Its protein product is CASSQGTAETYNEQFF.

The chain uses TRBV21-1 and TRBJ2-2; the listed D gene, TRBD2, was not tested against the DNA. TRBV21-1 is a recognized pseudogene. The CDR3 is made up of 16 amino acids. The CDR3 protein is CASSKRTSRGTGELFF. CDR3 nucleotides: TGTGCCAGCAGCAAAAGGACTAGCAGGGGGACCGGGGAGCTGTTTTTT.

The rearrangement joins TRBV7-9 to TRBJ1-1, with D tentatively TRBD1 (5 bases). In germline, CDR1 is SEHNR, CDR2 FQNEAQ (reference sequence). Trimming stripped 7 bases from V and 5 bases from J, with 17 bases between. The CDR3 sequence is 14 residues long. CDR3 nucleotides: TGTGCCAGCATACGGGTAGAGCGGGGGACTGAAGCTTTCTTT. Its protein product is CASIRVERGTEAFF.

The V gene is TRBV19, the J gene TRBJ2-1; 9 bases are shared with TRBD2. Germline lookup yields CDR1 LNHDA and CDR2 SQIVND (reference sequence). This CDR3 spans 14 amino acids. The V gene end was trimmed by 5 bases and the J gene end by 9 bases; junction bases not matched to a gene: 8. CDR3 region: CASSPGLAFLEQFF. CDR3 DNA: TGTGCCAGTAGTCCTGGACTAGCGTTTCTTGAGCAGTTCTTC.

The chain recombines TRBV4-3 with TRBJ2-3, with D perhaps matching TRBD2 (6 bases). The CDR3 extends over 18 amino acids. Germline V gene lookup returns CDR1 LGHNA and CDR2 YSLEER. V was pared by 1 base and J by 0 bases, with 17 bases between. The CDR3 reads CASSQVVASGLSTDTQYF. CDR3 bases: TGCGCCAGCAGCCAAGTCGTGGCCAGCGGGCTAAGCACAGATACGCAGTATTTT.

The J gene is TRBJ1-2, the V gene TRBV6-2 or TRBV6-3, with D maybe TRBD1 (5 bases). CDR3 length equals 13 residues. With 5 bases removed from V and 5 bases from J, the gap between germline ends came to 12 bases. Germline V gives CDR1 MNHEY, CDR2 SVGEGT. Here the CDR3 reads CASSPTGLYGYTF. CDR3 in DNA: TGTGCCAGCAGTCCAACAGGTCTATATGGCTACACCTTC.

In this sample, this clonotype turned up a few times. The V and J genes are TRBV9 and TRBJ2-2, with D hard to call. The CDR3 length is 13 residues. Looked up from germline, CDR1 is SGDLS and CDR2 is YYNGEE. Trimming shortened V by 0 bases and J by 7 bases, and 7 bases separated the two germline ends. The CDR3 DNA follows: TGTGCCAGCAGCGTAGAATCGGGCGGGGAGCTGTTTTTT. Residues: CASSVESGGELFF.

CDR3 loop: CASSHGTLTSSYNEQFF. In DNA form, the CDR3 reads TGTGCCAGTAGTCACGGGACCCTAACTAGCTCCTACAATGAGCAGTTCTTC. The rearrangement joins TRBV19 to TRBJ2-1; D is possibly TRBD1 or TRBD2 (5 bases each). Germline assignment: CDR1 LNHDA and CDR2 SQIVND (reference sequence). Trimming cost V 5 bases and J 0 bases, with 17 bases left between them. The CDR3 length is 17 residues.

The rearrangement joins TRBV10-3 to TRBJ1-1; D gene ambiguous. V lost 10 bases to trimming and J lost 1 base, with 16 bases between them. Germline CDR1 and CDR2: ENHRY and SYGVKD. This CDR3 comprises 14 residues. The CDR3: CATRAPPGNTEAFF. DNA of the CDR3: TGTGCCACCCGGGCACCCCCGGGGAACACTGAAGCTTTCTTT.

Ten or more counts support this clonotype. V and J are TRBV11-2 and TRBJ2-1; D gene uncertain. Germline V gives CDR1 SGHAT, CDR2 FQNNGV. V lost 6 bases, J lost 0 bases, and 12 bases lay in between. The CDR3 length is 15 residues. The CDR3 DNA sequence: TGTGCCAGCAGTTCCGATACAATCTCCTACAATGAGCAGTTCTTC. It yields the protein CASSSDTISYNEQFF.

V usage is TRBV6-5 and J usage is TRBJ1-1, with 7 nucleotides matching TRBD1. Germline V gene lookup returns CDR1 MNHEY and CDR2 SVGAGI. The CDR3 has 12 amino acids. V was pared by 3 bases and J by 11 bases, with 6 bases of the junction left unmatched. Written as DNA, the CDR3 is TGTGCCAGCAGTTATGCAGGGGGTGACGCTTTCTTT. Its translation: CASSYAGGDAFF.

Only a few counts were recorded for this clonotype. The gene calls are TRBV4-3 and TRBJ2-6, with 11 nucleotides matching TRBD2. The CDR3 runs to 18 residues. Per the germline V gene, CDR1 is LGHNA and CDR2 is YSLEER. With 3 bases clipped from V and 3 bases from J, the junction kept 7 bases outside the gene matches. CDR3 in amino acids: CASSQRGLAGYGANVLTF. The CDR3 nucleotides are TGCGCCAGCAGCCAGAGAGGACTAGCGGGTTATGGGGCCAACGTCCTGACTTTC.

This chain joins TRBV2 and TRBJ1-1; D might be TRBD1 (5 bases). This CDR3 is built from 14 residues. Germline lookup yields CDR1 SNHLY and CDR2 FYNNEI. The V end lost 3 bases, the J end lost 4 bases, and 12 bases lay between the germline ends. CDR3 bases: TGTGCCAGCAGTGAGGGAGGGGTAGGCACTGAAGCTTTCTTT. Amino acid sequence: CASSEGGVGTEAFF.

In this sample, this clonotype turned up a few times. The chain uses TRBV5-6 and TRBJ2-1; 13 positions agree with TRBD2. The CDR3 contains 22 residues. The germline CDR1 and CDR2 sequences are SGHDT and YYEEEE. Trimming at V came to 2 bases and at J to 0 bases, leaving 17 bases not matched to a gene. The CDR3 reads CASSLGRLGTSGTGRSYNEQFF. The CDR3 DNA reads TGTGCCAGCAGCTTAGGCCGGCTGGGGACTAGCGGGACTGGGCGCTCCTACAATGAGCAGTTCTTC.

The chain uses TRBV12-3 or TRBV12-4 and TRBJ2-2; D gene ambiguous. The CDR3 extends over 14 amino acids. V lost 2 bases, J lost 7 bases, and 11 bases lay in between. CDR3 residues: CASSLSDVDGELFF. The CDR3 DNA reads as TGTGCCAGCAGTTTATCCGACGTGGACGGGGAGCTGTTTTTT.

This clonotype occurred many times. V usage is TRBV4-3 and J usage is TRBJ1-3; D is uncertain. Trimming shortened V by 0 bases and J by 3 bases, and 9 bases separated the two germline ends. Looked up from germline, CDR1 is LGHNA and CDR2 is YSLEER. The CDR3 covers 15 residues. The CDR3 nucleotides are TGCGCCAGCAGCCAAGATAGGGCAGATGGAAACACCATATATTTT. This gives the protein CASSQDRADGNTIYF.

This clonotype was seen at least ten times. V usage is TRBV27 and J usage is TRBJ2-7; D is possibly TRBD2 (5 bases). Trimming stripped 3 bases from V and 3 bases from J, with 12 bases between. Germline V lookup: CDR1 MNHEY, CDR2 SMNVEV (reference sequence). The CDR3 totals 14 residues. The CDR3 DNA reads TGTGCCAGCAGTTTTGGGAGAAGTCTCTACGAGCAGTACTTC. The encoded protein is CASSFGRSLYEQYF.

This clonotype was seen ten or more times. The chain couples TRBV27 to TRBJ2-1; perhaps D is TRBD1 or TRBD2 (7 bases each). The CDR3 is 14 amino acids. CDR1 is MNHEY, CDR2 SMNVEV, per germline (reference sequence). The V end lost 5 bases, the J end lost 6 bases, and 14 bases lay between the germline ends. DNA of the CDR3: TGTGCCAGCAGTCACCAGGGGGAGGGCAATGAGCAGTTCTTC. It yields the protein CASSHQGEGNEQFF.

This clonotype has just a few counts. This chain joins TRBV30 and TRBJ2-1; 16 positions match TRBD2. The CDR3 runs 17 residues. CDR1 GTSNPN and CDR2 SVGIG come from the germline V gene (reference sequence). V lost 5 bases and J lost 6; bases outside the gene matches: 10. The CDR3 bases are TGTGCCTGGGAGCCGGGACTAGCGGGAGGGCCCGGCAATGAGCAGTTCTTC. Translated, it gives CAWEPGLAGGPGNEQFF.

This rearrangement joins TRBV2 to TRBJ1-4, with 7 bases that match TRBD1. The CDR3 runs to 14 residues. The germline CDR1 and CDR2 sequences are SNHLY and FYNNEI. V dropped 6 bases and J dropped 7; count of bases not matched to a gene: 8. This chain's CDR3 is CASSPGTVIEKLFF. The CDR3 nucleotides read TGTGCCAGCAGCCCCGGGACAGTCATTGAAAAACTGTTTTTT.

The chain combines TRBV5-6 with TRBJ2-1; D possibly corresponds to TRBD2 (5 bases). The CDR3 sequence is 16 residues long. Germline CDR1 SGHDT, CDR2 YYEEEE. Trimming removed 5 bases from V and 4 bases from J, with 19 bases in between. The CDR3 DNA is TGTGCCAGCAGTTTCCTAGCCGAATTGCCTTACAATGAGCAGTTCTTC. Translation gives CASSFLAELPYNEQFF.

V and J are TRBV3-1 and TRBJ2-3; the match to TRBD2 covers 11 bases. Germline loops: CDR1 LGHDT, CDR2 YNNKEL (reference sequence). CDR3 length equals 19 residues. Trimming took 1 base from V and 4 from J; bases not matched to a gene: 13. CDR3 DNA: TGTGCCAGCAGCCAAGGGGACAGTTCGGGACTAGCGGTTTCAGATACGCAGTATTTT. Amino acids: CASSQGDSSGLAVSDTQYF.

This clonotype was recorded a few times. The rearrangement uses TRBV7-6 and TRBJ2-3; D possibly corresponds to TRBD2 (5 bases). Trimming stripped 4 bases from V and 6 bases from J, with 17 bases between. Germline CDR1 SGHVS, CDR2 FNYEAQ. The CDR3 has 15 residues. The CDR3 spells CASSSPGTYGDTQYF. The DNA of the CDR3 is TGTGCCAGCAGCTCCCCGGGAACGTACGGGGATACGCAGTATTTT.